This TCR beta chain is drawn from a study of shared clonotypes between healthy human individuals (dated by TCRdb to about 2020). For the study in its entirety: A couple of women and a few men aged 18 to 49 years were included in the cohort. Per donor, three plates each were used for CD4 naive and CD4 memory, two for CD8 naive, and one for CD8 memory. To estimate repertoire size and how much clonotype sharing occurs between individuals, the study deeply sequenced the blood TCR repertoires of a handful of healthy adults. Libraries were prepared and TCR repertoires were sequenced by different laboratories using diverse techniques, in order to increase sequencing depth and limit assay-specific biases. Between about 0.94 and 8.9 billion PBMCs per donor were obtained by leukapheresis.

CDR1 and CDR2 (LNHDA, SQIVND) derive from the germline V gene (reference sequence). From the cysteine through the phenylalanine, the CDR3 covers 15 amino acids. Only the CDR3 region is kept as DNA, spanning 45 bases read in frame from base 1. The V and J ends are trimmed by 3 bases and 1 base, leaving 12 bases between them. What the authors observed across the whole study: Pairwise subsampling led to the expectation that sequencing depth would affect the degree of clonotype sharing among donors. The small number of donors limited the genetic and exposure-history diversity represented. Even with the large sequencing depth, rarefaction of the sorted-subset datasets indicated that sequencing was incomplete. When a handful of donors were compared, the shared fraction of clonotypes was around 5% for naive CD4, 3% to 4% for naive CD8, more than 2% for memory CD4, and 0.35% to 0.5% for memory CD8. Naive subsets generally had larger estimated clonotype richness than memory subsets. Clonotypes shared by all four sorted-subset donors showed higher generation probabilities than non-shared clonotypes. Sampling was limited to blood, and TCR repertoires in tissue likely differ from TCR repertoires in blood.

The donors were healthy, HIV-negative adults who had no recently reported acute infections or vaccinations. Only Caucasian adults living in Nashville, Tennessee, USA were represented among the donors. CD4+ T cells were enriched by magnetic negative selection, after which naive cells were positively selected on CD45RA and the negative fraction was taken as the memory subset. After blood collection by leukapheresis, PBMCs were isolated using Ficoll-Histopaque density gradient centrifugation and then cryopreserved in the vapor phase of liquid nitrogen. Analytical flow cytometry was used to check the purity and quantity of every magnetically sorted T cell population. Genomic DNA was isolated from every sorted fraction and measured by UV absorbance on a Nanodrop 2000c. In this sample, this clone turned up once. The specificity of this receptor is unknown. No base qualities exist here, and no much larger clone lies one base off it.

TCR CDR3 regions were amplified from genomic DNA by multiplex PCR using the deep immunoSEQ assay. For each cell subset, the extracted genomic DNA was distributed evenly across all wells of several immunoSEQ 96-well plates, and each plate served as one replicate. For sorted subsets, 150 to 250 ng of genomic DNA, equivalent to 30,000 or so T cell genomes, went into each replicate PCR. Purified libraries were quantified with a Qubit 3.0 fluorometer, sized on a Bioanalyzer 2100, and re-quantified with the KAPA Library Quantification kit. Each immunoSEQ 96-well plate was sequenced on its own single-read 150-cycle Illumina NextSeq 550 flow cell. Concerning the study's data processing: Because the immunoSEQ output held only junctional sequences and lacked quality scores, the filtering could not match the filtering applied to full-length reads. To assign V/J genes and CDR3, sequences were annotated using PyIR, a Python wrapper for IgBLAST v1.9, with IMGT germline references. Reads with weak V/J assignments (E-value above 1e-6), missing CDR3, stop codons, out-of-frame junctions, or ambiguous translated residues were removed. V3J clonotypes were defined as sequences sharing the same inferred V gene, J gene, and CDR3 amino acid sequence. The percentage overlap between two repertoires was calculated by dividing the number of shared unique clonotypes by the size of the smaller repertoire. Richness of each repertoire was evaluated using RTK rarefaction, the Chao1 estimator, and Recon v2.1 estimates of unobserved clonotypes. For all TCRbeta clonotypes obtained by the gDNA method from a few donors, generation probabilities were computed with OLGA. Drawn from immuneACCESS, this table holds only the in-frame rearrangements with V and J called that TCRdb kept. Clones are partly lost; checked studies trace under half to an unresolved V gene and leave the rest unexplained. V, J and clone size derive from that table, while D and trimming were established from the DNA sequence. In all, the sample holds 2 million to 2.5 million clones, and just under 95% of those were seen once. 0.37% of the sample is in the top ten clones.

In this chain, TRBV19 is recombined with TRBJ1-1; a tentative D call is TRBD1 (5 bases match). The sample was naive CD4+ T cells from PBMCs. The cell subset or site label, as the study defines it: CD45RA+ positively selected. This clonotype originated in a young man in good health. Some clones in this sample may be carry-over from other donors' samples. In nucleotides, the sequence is TGTGCCAGTAGTATCATTGGGGGGAGGAACACTGAAGCTTTCTTT. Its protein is CASSIIGGRNTEAFF.